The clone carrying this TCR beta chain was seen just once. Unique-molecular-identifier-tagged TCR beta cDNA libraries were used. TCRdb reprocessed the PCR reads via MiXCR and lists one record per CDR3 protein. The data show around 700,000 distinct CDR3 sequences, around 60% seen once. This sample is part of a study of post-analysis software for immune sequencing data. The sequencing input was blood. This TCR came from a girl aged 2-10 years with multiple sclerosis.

The DNA for the CDR3 is TGTGCCAGCAGGAAGACAGGGGAGCCAGAGACCCAGTACTTC. As protein: CASRKTGEPETQYF. The chain is built from TRBV7-9 and TRBJ2-5; 8 nucleotides line up with TRBD1. This CDR3 region has 14 residues. CDR1 and CDR2 from the germline V gene are SEHNR and FQNEAQ (reference sequence). V lost 6 bases to trimming and J lost 4 bases; unmatched junction nucleotides: 7.